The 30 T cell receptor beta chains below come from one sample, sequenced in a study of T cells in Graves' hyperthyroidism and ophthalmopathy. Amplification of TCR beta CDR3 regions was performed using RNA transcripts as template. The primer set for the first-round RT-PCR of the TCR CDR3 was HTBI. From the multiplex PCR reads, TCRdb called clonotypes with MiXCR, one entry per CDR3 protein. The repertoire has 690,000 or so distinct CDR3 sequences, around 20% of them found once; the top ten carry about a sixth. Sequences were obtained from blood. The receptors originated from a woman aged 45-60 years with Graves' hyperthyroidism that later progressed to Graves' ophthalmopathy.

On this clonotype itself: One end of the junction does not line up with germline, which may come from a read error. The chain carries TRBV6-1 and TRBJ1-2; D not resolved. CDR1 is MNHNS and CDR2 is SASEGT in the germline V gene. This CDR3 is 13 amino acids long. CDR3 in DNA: TGCGCCAGCAGTGAAGACACTAACTATGGCTACACCTTC. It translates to CASSEDTNYGYTF.

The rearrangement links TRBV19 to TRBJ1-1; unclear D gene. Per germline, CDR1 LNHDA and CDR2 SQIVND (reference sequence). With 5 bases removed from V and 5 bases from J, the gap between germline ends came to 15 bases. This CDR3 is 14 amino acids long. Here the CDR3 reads CASSYGGVETEAFF. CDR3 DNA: TGTGCCAGTAGTTACGGTGGGGTGGAGACTGAAGCTTTCTTT. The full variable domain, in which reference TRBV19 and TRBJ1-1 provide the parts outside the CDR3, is DGGITQSPKYLFRKEGQNVTLSCEQNLNHDAMYWYRQDPGQGLRLIYYSQIVNDFQKGDIAEGYSVSREKKESFPLTVTSAQKNPTAFYLCASSYGGVETEAFFGQGTRLTVV.

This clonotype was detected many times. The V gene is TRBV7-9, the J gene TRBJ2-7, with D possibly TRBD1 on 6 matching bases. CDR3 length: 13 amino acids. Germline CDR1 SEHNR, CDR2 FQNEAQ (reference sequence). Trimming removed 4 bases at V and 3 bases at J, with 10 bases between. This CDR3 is CASSSRDNYEQYF. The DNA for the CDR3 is TGTGCCAGCAGCTCCCGGGACAACTACGAGCAGTACTTC. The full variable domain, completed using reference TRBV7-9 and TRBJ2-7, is DTGVSQNPRHKITKRGQNVTFRCDPISEHNRLYWYRQTLGQGPEFLTYFQNEAQLEKSRLLSDRFSAERPKGSFSTLEIQRTEQGDSAMYLCASSSRDNYEQYFGPGTRLTVT.

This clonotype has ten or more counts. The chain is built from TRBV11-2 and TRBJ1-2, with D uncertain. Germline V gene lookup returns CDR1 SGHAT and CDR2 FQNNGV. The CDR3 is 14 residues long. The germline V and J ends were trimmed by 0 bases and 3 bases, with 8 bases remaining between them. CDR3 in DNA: TGTGCCAGCAGCTTAGAAGGGCTTTACTATGGCTACACCTTC. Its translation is CASSLEGLYYGYTF.

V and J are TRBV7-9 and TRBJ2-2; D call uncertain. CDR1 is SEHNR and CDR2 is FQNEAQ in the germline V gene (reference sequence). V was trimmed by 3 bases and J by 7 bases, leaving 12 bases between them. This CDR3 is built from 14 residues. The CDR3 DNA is TGTGCCAGCAGCTTCCTAGACCGAAACGGGGAGCTGTTTTTT. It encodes CASSFLDRNGELFF.

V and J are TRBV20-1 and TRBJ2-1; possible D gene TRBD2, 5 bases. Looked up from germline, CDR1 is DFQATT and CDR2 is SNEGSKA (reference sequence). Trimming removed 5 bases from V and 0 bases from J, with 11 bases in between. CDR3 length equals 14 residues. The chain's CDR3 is CSALRVRSYNEQFF. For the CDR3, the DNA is TGCAGTGCTCTGCGGGTCCGCTCCTACAATGAGCAGTTCTTC.

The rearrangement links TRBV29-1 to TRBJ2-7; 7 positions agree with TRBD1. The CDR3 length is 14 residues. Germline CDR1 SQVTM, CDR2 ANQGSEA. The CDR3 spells CSTSGTDSSYEQYF. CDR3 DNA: TGCAGTACATCCGGGACAGATAGTTCCTACGAGCAGTACTTC.

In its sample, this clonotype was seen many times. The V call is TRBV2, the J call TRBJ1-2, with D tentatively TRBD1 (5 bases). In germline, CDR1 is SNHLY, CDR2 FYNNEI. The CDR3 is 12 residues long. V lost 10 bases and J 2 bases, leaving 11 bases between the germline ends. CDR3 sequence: CATWDLNYGYTF. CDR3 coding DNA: TGTGCCACCTGGGACTTGAACTATGGCTACACCTTC.

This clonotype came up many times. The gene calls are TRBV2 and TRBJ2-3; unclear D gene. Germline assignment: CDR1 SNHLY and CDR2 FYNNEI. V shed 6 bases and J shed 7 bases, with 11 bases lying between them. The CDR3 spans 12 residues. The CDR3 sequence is CASSESENTQYF. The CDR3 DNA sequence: TGTGCCAGCAGCGAGTCGGAGAATACGCAGTATTTT.

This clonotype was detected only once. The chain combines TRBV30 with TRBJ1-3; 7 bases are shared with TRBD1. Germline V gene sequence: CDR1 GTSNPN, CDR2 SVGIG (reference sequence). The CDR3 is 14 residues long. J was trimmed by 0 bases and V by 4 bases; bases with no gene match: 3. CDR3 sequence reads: CAWTGGVSGNTIYF. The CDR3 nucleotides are TGTGCCTGGACAGGGGGGGTCTCTGGAAACACCATATATTTT.

DNA for the CDR3: TGCAGCGGGCATAGCGGGACTTACAATGAGCAGTTCTTC. It codes for CSGHSGTYNEQFF. V is TRBV20-1 and J is TRBJ2-1, with 8 bases identical to TRBD2. This CDR3 is built from 13 residues. Germline V gene sequence: CDR1 DFQATT, CDR2 SNEGSKA (reference sequence).

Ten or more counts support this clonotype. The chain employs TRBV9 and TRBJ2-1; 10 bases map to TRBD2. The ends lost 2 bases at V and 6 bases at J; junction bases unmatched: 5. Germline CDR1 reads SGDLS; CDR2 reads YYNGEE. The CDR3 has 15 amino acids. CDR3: CASSVGLAGANEQFF. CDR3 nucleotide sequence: TGTGCCAGCAGCGTTGGCCTAGCGGGGGCCAATGAGCAGTTCTTC.

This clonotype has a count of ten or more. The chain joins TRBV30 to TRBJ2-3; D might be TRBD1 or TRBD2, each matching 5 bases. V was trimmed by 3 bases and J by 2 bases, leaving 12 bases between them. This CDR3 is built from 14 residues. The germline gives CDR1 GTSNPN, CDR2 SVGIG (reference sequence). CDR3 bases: TGTGCCTGGAGACGGGACCGATCCACAGATACGCAGTATTTT. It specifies CAWRRDRSTDTQYF.

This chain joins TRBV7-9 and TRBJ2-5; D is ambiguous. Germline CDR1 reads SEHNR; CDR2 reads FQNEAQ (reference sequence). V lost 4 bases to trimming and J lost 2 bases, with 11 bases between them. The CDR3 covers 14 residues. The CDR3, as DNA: TGTGCCAGCAGCTCGGAATTGCGACAAGAGACCCAGTACTTC. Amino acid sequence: CASSSELRQETQYF.

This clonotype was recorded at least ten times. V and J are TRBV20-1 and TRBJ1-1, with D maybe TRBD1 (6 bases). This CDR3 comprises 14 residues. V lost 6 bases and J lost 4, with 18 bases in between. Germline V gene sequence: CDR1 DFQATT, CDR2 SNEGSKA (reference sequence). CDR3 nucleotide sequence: TGCAGTGCCCCCGCGTGGGGGGCTTCCACTGAAGCTTTCTTT. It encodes CSAPAWGASTEAFF.

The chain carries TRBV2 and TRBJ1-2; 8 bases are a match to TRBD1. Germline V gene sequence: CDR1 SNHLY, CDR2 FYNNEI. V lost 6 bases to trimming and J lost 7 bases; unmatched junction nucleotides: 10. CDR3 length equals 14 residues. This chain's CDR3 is CASSARRGQGGYTF. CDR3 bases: TGTGCCAGCAGCGCCCGCAGGGGGCAAGGTGGCTACACCTTC.

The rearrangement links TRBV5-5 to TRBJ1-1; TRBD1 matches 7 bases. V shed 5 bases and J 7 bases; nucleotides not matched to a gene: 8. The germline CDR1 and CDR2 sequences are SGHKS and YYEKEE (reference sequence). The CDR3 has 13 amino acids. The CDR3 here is CASSSGQDREAFF. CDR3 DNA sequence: TGTGCCAGCAGTTCCGGACAGGATCGTGAAGCTTTCTTT.

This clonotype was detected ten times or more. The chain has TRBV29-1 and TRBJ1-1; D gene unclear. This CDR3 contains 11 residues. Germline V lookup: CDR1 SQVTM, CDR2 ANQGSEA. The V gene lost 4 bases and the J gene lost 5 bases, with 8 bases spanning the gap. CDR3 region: CSVARVTEAFF. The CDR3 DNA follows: TGCAGCGTTGCGAGGGTTACTGAAGCTTTCTTT.

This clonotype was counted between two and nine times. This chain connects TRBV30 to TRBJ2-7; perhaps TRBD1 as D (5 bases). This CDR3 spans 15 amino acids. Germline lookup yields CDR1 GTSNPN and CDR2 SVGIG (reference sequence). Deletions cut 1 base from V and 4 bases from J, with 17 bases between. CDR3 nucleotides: TGTGCCTGGAGTGCCGGTCGGGCAGGACATTACGAGCAGTACTTC. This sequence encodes CAWSAGRAGHYEQYF.

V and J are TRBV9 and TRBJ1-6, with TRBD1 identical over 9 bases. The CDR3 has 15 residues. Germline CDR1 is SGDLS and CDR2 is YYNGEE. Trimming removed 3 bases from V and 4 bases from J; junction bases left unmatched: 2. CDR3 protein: CASSETGGYNSPLHF. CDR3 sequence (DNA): TGTGCCAGCAGCGAGACAGGGGGATATAATTCACCCCTCCACTTT.

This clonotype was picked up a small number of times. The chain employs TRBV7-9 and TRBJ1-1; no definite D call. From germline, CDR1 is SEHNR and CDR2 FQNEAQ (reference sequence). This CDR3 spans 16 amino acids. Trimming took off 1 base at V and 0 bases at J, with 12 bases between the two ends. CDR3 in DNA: TGTGCCAGCAGCTTAGGGGCGGCGTACCTGAACACTGAAGCTTTCTTT. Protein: CASSLGAAYLNTEAFF.

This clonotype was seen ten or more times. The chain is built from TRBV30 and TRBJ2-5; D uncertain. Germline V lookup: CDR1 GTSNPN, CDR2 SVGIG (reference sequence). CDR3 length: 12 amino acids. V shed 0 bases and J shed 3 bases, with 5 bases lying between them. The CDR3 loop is CAWSVMEETQYF. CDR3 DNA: TGTGCCTGGAGTGTCATGGAAGAGACCCAGTACTTC. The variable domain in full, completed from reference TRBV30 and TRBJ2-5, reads SQTIHQWPATLVQPVGSPLSLECTVEGTSNPNLYWYRQAAGRGLQLLFYSVGIGQISSEVPQNLSASRPQDRQFILSSKKLLLSDSGFYLCAWSVMEETQYFGPGTRLLVL.

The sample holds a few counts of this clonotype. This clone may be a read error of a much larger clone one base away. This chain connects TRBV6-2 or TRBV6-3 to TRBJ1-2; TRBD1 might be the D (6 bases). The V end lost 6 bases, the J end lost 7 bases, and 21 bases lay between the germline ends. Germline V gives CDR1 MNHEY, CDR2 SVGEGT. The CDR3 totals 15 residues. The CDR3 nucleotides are TGTGCCAGCAGGGTCGGGGTGGGGGCGCTATGTGGCTACACCTTC. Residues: CASRVGVGALCGYTF.

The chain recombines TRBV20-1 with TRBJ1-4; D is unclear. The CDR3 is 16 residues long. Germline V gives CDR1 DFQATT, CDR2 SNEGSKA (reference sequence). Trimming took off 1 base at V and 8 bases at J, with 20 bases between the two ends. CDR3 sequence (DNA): TGCAGTGCTAGAGGGGGAGTTGGAGGTGGAGGGGAAAAACTGTTTTTT. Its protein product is CSARGGVGGGGEKLFF.

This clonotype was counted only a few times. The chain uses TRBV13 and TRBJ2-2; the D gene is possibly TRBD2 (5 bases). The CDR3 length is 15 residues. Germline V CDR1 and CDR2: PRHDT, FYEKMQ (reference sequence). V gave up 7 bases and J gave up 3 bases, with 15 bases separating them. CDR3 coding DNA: TGTGCCAGCAACTTCCTAGAGGAGGACACCGGGGAGCTGTTTTTT. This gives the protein CASNFLEEDTGELFF.

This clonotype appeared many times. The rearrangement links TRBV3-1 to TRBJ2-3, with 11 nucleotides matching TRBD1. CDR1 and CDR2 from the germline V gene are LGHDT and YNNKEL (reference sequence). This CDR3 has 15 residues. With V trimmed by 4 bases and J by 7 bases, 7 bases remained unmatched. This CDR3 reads CASSRTGGESNTQYF. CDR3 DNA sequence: TGTGCCAGCAGCCGGACAGGGGGCGAGTCGAATACGCAGTATTTT.

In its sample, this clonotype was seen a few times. The DNA of the CDR3 is TGTGCCAGCAGTGAAGGTCGTGCCCGGACCCGCTTTGAAGATACGCAGTATTTT. This encodes CASSEGRARTRFEDTQYF. The rearrangement links TRBV6-1 to TRBJ2-3; D gene unclear. CDR1 is MNHNS and CDR2 is SASEGT in the germline V gene. The V and J ends lost 1 base and 5 bases respectively, with 22 bases between them. The CDR3 is 18 residues long.

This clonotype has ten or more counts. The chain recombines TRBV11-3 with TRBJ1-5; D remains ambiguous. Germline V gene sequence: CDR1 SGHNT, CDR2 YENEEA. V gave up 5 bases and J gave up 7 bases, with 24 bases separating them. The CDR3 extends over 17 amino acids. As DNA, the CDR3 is TGTGCCAGCAGCCCCCGCCCCTTTCGGGCTCGGGAACAGCCCCAGCATTTT. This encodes CASSPRPFRAREQPQHF.

In DNA form, the CDR3 reads TGTGCCACCAGCGGGGGACTCTACTATGGCTACACCTTC. Its translation: CATSGGLYYGYTF. V gene TRBV15 combines with J gene TRBJ1-2, with D tentatively TRBD1 (5 bases). This CDR3 contains 13 residues. Trimming stripped 5 bases from V and 3 bases from J, with 10 bases between. Looked up from germline, CDR1 is LNHNV and CDR2 is YYDKDF (reference sequence).

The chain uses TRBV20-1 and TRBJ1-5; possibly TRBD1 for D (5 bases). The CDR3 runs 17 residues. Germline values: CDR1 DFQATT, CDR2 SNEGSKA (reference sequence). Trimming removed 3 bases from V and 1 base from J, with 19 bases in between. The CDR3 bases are TGCAGTGCTAGGATCCCGATGCCGGGGGAGAGCAATCAGCCCCAGCATTTT. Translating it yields CSARIPMPGESNQPQHF.